This paragraph covers one T cell receptor (beta chain) sequence. These data originate in a study of T cell responses to AZD1222 COVID-19 vaccine. Generated by immunoSEQ multiplex PCR, the TCRdb table keeps only in-frame clones and is missing some. The table has 130,000 or so clones, around nine tenths seen once. The sample was peripheral blood, taken 28 days after the second AZD1222 dose. The clonotype originates from an adult who received the AZD1222 COVID-19 vaccine.

CDR3 residues: CASSILGQISNQPQHF. The CDR3 coding sequence is TGTGCCAGTAGTATCCTCGGACAGATTAGCAATCAGCCCCAGCATTTT. The chain is built from TRBV19 and TRBJ1-5; D possibly corresponds to TRBD1 (6 bases). CDR3 length: 16 amino acids. The germline V gene encodes CDR1 LNHDA and CDR2 SQIVND (reference sequence). V was clipped by 3 bases and J by 0 bases, with 12 bases between them.